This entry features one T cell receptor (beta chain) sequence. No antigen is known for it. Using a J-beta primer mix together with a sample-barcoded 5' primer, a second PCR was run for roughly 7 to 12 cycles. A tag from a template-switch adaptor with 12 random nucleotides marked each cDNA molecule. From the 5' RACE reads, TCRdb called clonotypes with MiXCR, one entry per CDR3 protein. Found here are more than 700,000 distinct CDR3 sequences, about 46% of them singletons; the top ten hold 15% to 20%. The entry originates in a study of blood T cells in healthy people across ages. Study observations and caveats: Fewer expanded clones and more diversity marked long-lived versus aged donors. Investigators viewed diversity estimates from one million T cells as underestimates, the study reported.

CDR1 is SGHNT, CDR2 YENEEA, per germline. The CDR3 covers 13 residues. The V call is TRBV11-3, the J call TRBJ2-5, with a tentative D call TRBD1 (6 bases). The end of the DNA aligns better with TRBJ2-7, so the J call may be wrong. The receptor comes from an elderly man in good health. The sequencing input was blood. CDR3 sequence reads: CASSPRQGREQYF. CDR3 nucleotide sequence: TGTGCCAGCAGCCCTCGCCAGGGGCGCGAGCAGTACTTC.